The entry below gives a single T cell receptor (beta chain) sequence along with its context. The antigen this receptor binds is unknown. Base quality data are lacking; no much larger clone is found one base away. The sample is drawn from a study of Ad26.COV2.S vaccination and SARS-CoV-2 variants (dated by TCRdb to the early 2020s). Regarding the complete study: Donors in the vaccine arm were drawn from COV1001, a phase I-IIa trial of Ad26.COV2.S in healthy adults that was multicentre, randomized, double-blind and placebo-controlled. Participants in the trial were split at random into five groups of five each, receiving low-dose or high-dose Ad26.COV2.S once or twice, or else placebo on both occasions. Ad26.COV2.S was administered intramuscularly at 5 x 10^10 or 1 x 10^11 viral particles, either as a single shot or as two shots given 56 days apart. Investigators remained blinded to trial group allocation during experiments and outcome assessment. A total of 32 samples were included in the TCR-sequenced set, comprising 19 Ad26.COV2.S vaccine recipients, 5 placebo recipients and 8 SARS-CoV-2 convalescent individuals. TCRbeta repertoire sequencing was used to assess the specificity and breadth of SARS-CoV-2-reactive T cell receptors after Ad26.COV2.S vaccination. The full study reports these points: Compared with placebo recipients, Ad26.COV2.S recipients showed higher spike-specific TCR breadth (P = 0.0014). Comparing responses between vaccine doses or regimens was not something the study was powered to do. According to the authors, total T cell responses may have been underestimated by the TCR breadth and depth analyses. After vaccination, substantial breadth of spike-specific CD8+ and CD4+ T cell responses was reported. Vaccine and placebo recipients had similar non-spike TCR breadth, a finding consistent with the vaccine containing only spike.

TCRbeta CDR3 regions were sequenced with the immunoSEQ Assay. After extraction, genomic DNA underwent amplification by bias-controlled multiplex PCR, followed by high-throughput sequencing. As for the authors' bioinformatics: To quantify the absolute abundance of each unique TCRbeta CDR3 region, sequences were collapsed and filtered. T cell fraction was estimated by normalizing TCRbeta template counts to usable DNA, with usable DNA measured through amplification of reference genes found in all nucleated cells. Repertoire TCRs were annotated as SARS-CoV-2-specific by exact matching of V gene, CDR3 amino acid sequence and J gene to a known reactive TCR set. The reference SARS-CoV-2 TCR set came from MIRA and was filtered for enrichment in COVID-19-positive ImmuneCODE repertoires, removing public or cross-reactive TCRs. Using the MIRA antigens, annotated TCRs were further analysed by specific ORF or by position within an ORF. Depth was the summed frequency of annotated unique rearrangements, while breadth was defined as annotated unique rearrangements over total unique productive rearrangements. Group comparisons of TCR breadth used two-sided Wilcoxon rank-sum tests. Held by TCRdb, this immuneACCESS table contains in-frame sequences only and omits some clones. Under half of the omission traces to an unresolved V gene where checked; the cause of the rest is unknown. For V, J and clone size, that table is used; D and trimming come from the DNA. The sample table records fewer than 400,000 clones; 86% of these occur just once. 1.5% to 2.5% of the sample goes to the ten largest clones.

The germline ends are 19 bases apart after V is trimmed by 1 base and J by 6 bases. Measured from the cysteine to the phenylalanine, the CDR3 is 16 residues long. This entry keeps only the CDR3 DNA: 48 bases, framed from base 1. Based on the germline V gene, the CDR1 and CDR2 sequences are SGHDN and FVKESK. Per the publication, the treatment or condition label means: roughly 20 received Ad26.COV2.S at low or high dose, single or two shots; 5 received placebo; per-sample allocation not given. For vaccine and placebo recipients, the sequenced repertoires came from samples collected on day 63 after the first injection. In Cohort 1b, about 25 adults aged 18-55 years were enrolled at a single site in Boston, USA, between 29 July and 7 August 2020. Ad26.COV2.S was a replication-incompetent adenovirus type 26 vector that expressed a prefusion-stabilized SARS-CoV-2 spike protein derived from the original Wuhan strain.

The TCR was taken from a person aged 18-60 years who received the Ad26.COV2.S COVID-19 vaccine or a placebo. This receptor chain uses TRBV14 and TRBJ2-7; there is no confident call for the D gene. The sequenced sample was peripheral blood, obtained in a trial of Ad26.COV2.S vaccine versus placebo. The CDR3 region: CASSQGPGLFDREQYF. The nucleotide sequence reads TGTGCCAGCAGCCAAGGCCCCGGGCTATTCGATCGCGAGCAGTACTTC.